The clone carrying this TCR beta chain was observed at least ten times. The data stem from a study of early T cells in non-severe SARS-CoV-2 infection. Study-wide context: Chains stayed unpaired after sequencing of bulk RNA from unsorted whole blood.

Trimming took off 4 bases at V and 0 bases at J, with 13 bases between the two ends. The length of the CDR3 is 16 residues. CDR1 LGHDT and CDR2 YNNKEL come from the germline V gene (reference sequence). TCRdb ran MiXCR on the 5' RACE reads and lists one entry per CDR3 protein. Of over 60,000 distinct CDR3 sequences detected, under 9.5% appear once; the ten largest clones hold under 6.5%. The clonotype originates from an adult who was a healthcare worker with PCR-confirmed SARS-CoV-2 infection or an uninfected control (not recorded which). The sequenced material came from whole blood. The chain uses TRBV3-1 and TRBJ2-1, with D hard to call. In DNA form, the CDR3 reads TGTGCCAGCAGCCTCTGGTGGGCGGACTCCTACAATGAGCAGTTCTTC. It codes for CASSLWWADSYNEQFF.